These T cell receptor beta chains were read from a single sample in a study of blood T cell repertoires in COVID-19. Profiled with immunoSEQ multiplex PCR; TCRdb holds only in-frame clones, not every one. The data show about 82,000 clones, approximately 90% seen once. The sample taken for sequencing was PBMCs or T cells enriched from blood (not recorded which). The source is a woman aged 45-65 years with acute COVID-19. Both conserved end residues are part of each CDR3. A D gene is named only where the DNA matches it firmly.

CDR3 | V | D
CASSLDRGYNSPLHF | TRBV5-1 | TRBD1
CATSRDPAGEGGYTF | TRBV15 | .
CASSYDSGGSGNTIYF | TRBV7-8 | .
CAWSAGQGAGETQYF | TRBV30 | TRBD1
CASSQDLQSGEKFF | TRBV14 | .
CAWSVQGVQPQHF | TRBV30 | TRBD1
CASRPSPTSGTEDEQFF | TRBV10-2 | TRBD2
CASSLNGGNTEAFF | TRBV5-8 | .
CASSSGSYEQYF | TRBV11-2 | .
CASSLWVSSPLHF | TRBV28 | .
CASSVGGGTGYNEQFF | TRBV9 | TRBD1
CASSPRGSGSLNEQFF | TRBV2 | TRBD2
CASSPLFDSLNTEAFF | TRBV18 | .
CASSQDQGQLYGYTF | TRBV4-2 | TRBD1
CASSIVAGLNTEAFF | TRBV19 | .
CAWTAGVSYEQYF | TRBV30 | TRBD2
CASTQQGAHEKLFF | TRBV6-5 | TRBD1
CASSLILGGQTMNTEAFF | TRBV5-1 | .
CASSRGTSGNSGANVLTF | TRBV6-2/TRBV6-3 | TRBD2
CASSALAGGPIDTQYF | TRBV13 | TRBD2
CASSSGLRAGCEQYF | TRBV7-7 | .
CASSEQPGQNTEAFF | TRBV7-8 | .
CASFRVISGNTIYF | TRBV21-1 | .
CASSRGYNEQFF | TRBV28 | .
CATSDYTGDYEQYF | TRBV24-1 | TRBD1
CASSETGALHQPQHF | TRBV19 | TRBD1
CASSFWQTGANVLTF | TRBV6-5 | .
CASSASGAGYEQYF | TRBV7-8 | .
CASLVTQEAFF | TRBV2 | .
CASSLSGDRGEKLFF | TRBV5-4 | TRBD1
CASRDYLNTGELFF | TRBV27 | TRBD2
CASSQDPGRGKFF | TRBV14 | TRBD1
CASIRGYEQYF | TRBV6-5 | .
CASSYTGGVNHEQYF | TRBV6-5 | TRBD1
CASSPGQGSYEQYF | TRBV6-5 | TRBD1
CARSLFGERDYGYTF | TRBV5-3 | .
CASSERFGTSGKETQYF | TRBV6-1 | TRBD2
CASSMRRGSETQYF | TRBV19 | .
CASSRGSISGMGGTDTQYF | TRBV28 | TRBD2
CASSELGWAYEQYF | TRBV6-1 | .
CSVAKGQSTEAFF | TRBV29-1 | TRBD1
CASSVLAGRQETQYF | TRBV19 | TRBD2
CASSRWRTADRETQYF | TRBV7-9 | .
CASTPGSSYEQYF | TRBV28 | .
CASSGGTAMGDQPQHF | TRBV2 | TRBD1
CASTSNGGRDEQYF | TRBV5-1 | .
CASSLSGTGAEAFF | TRBV5-4 | TRBD1
CASSLEWGGNTEAFF | TRBV5-1 | .
CSASPRDTYGYTF | TRBV20-1 | .
CASSLVGSTEAFF | TRBV7-2 | .
CASSPSSSGSGFNEQFF | TRBV5-1 | TRBD2
CASRREHSYNEQFF | TRBV25-1 | .